Below, 30 T cell receptor beta chains from the same sample are listed, as sequenced in a study of blood T cell repertoires in COVID-19. Only in-frame clones appear in the TCRdb table, and some are missing; sequencing was by immunoSEQ multiplex PCR. The profile shows 120,000 or so clones, roughly 87% of them singletons. Sequenced input: peripheral blood. These receptors originate from a man older than 75 with active or convalescent COVID-19.

There are a few counts of this clone. V usage is TRBV24-1 and J usage is TRBJ1-1; 7 bases line up with TRBD1. Germline assignment: CDR1 KGHDR and CDR2 SFDVKD. The CDR3 is 16 amino acids. J was trimmed by 1 base and V by 0 bases; bases with no gene match: 4. The CDR3 protein is CATSDLYRGGNTEAFF. The CDR3 DNA sequence: TGTGCCACCAGTGATTTGTACAGGGGAGGGAACACTGAAGCTTTCTTT.

This sequence joins TRBV14 and TRBJ2-3; TRBD2 matches at 11 bases. This CDR3 is 18 amino acids long. Germline CDR1 is SGHDN and CDR2 is FVKESK. Losses at the gene ends were 4 bases for V and 4 bases for J; bases not matched to a gene: 13. CDR3 sequence (DNA): TGTGCCAGCAGCCTCCGACAGGGCACTAGCGGGAGATCAGATACGCAGTATTTT. Its protein is CASSLRQGTSGRSDTQYF. Full variable domain (remainder filled in from reference TRBV14 and TRBJ2-3): EAGVTQFPSHSVIEKGQTVTLRCDPISGHDNLYWYRRVMGKEIKFLLHFVKESKQDESGMPNNRFLAERTGGTYSTLKVQPAELEDSGVYFCASSLRQGTSGRSDTQYFGPGTRLTVL.

The table lists this clone with a count of one. The gene calls are TRBV11-2 and TRBJ2-1; 10 positions agree with TRBD2. The CDR3 length is 15 residues. From germline, CDR1 is SGHAT and CDR2 FQNNGV. V lost 4 bases, J lost 8 bases, and 8 bases stayed unmatched. CDR3 sequence: CASSSFSGTSDEQFF. CDR3 in DNA: TGTGCCAGCAGCTCCTTTTCCGGGACTAGCGATGAGCAGTTCTTC. The full variable domain, rest sourced from reference TRBV11-2 and TRBJ2-1, is EAGVAQSPRYKIIEKRQSVAFWCNPISGHATLYWYQQILGQGPKLLIQFQNNGVVDDSQLPKDRFSAERLKGVDSTLKIQPAKLEDSAVYLCASSSFSGTSDEQFFGPGTRLTVL.

The chain links TRBV6-1 to TRBJ1-4; no firm D call. V was cut by 3 bases and J by 13 bases, with 6 bases left in between. There are 10 residues in the CDR3. The germline gives CDR1 MNHNS, CDR2 SASEGT. The CDR3 DNA reads TGTGCCAGCAGTGAGTACAGACTGTTTTTT. The encoded protein is CASSEYRLFF.

The rearrangement joins TRBV29-1 to TRBJ2-4; 9 bases match TRBD2. Trimming took 6 bases from V and 3 from J; bases not matched to a gene: 6. The V gene's germline CDR1 is SQVTM and CDR2 ANQGSEA. This CDR3 region has 14 residues. The CDR3 DNA sequence: TGCAGCGTCCGTAGCGGGAGAGTCAAAAACATTCAGTACTTC. Translating gives CSVRSGRVKNIQYF.

CDR3 amino acids: CASSWDRGLGYTF. CDR3 bases: TGTGCCAGCAGTTGGGACAGGGGGCTGGGCTACACCTTC. The chain is built from TRBV12-3 or TRBV12-4 and TRBJ1-2, with 12 nucleotides matching TRBD1. The CDR3 covers 13 residues. The junction had 2 bases not matched to a gene; V was cut back by 4 bases and J by 8 bases.

This chain connects TRBV9 to TRBJ2-7; 8 bases are a match to TRBD1. Trimming took 3 bases from V and 3 from J; bases not matched to a gene: 5. Looked up from germline, CDR1 is SGDLS and CDR2 is YYNGEE. The CDR3 is 14 residues long. CDR3 in amino acids: CASSAGTGYYEQYF. CDR3 DNA: TGTGCCAGCAGCGCCGGGACAGGTTACTACGAGCAGTACTTC.

The DNA for the CDR3 is TGTGCCAGCAGTACCCTAGCGGGGGGGCCAGATACGCAGTATTTT. Translated: CASSTLAGGPDTQYF. The chain recombines TRBV28 with TRBJ2-3, with TRBD2 matching over 12 bases. The CDR3 has 15 amino acids. Trimming took 5 bases from V and 4 from J; bases not matched to a gene: 4. In germline, CDR1 is MDHEN, CDR2 SYDVKM.

V usage is TRBV5-5 and J usage is TRBJ2-3; 8 bases fit TRBD1. With V trimmed by 3 bases and J by 2 bases, 5 bases remained unmatched. CDR1 and CDR2 from the germline V gene are SGHKS and YYEKEE (reference sequence). The CDR3 runs to 15 residues. The CDR3 sequence: CASSYLTGATDTQYF. As DNA, the CDR3 is TGTGCCAGCAGCTATTTGACAGGGGCCACAGATACGCAGTATTTT.

The chain uses TRBV29-1 and TRBJ1-1; 7 bases are a match to TRBD1. This CDR3 has 12 residues. Trimming took 8 bases from V and 6 from J; bases not matched to a gene: 9. Germline loops: CDR1 SQVTM, CDR2 ANQGSEA. This chain's CDR3 is CSYLQGSAEAFF. CDR3 bases: TGCAGCTACCTACAGGGGAGCGCTGAAGCTTTCTTT.

The J gene is TRBJ1-3, the V gene TRBV7-3; D gene ambiguous. The CDR3 contains 16 residues. Germline CDR1 and CDR2: SGHTA and FQGTGA. The germline V and J ends were trimmed by 1 base and 4 bases, with 14 bases remaining between them. CDR3 amino acids: CASSLNGPPKGNTIYF. The CDR3 bases are TGTGCCAGCAGCTTAAATGGCCCACCGAAAGGAAACACCATATATTTT.

The rearrangement links TRBV24-1 to TRBJ2-1, with 12 bases lining up with TRBD2. V was clipped by 5 bases and J by 0 bases; unmatched bases: 7. Per the germline V gene, CDR1 is KGHDR and CDR2 is SFDVKD. This CDR3 region has 18 residues. In DNA form, the CDR3 reads TGTGCCACCAGTGCCCTGACTAGCGGGAGCCGCTCCTACAATGAGCAGTTCTTC. The encoded protein is CATSALTSGSRSYNEQFF.

This chain joins TRBV6-6 and TRBJ2-3, with 8 bases fitting TRBD2. The CDR3 is made up of 15 amino acids. The V and J ends lost 6 bases and 1 base, in that order; junction bases with no gene match: 6. CDR1 MNHNY and CDR2 SVGAGI come from the germline V gene (reference sequence). CDR3 sequence: CASSPRRGGTDTQYF. In nucleotides, the CDR3 is TGTGCCAGCAGCCCCCGGCGGGGGGGCACAGATACGCAGTATTTT.

The chain carries TRBV7-9 and TRBJ2-2, with 8 bases lining up with TRBD1. Per the germline V gene, CDR1 is SEHNR and CDR2 is FQNEAQ (reference sequence). The CDR3 is 16 amino acids. V lost 4 bases and J lost 7; bases outside the gene matches: 11. The CDR3 bases are TGTGCCAGCAGCTCTTGGACAGGGAGTTCGGGCGGGGAGCTGTTTTTT. Translated: CASSSWTGSSGGELFF.

The chain joins TRBV7-8 to TRBJ2-3; 10 bases line up with TRBD2. The germline gives CDR1 SGHVS, CDR2 FQNEAQ. Trimming at V came to 1 base and at J to 0 bases, leaving 1 base not matched to a gene. The CDR3 runs to 16 residues. The CDR3 here is CASSLVSGGSTDTQYF. The CDR3 coding sequence is TGTGCCAGCAGCTTAGTTAGCGGGGGGAGCACAGATACGCAGTATTTT.

The rearrangement joins TRBV30 to TRBJ1-2, with D perhaps matching TRBD1 (6 bases). The CDR3 totals 11 residues. V shed 7 bases and J shed 4 bases, with 10 bases lying between them. The germline V gene encodes CDR1 GTSNPN and CDR2 SVGIG (reference sequence). CDR3 loop: CAFVRGYGYTF. The CDR3, as DNA: TGTGCCTTCGTCAGGGGCTATGGCTACACCTTC.

The V gene is TRBV6-1, the J gene TRBJ1-1; D not resolved. The CDR3 is made up of 15 amino acids. CDR1 and CDR2 from the germline V gene are MNHNS and SASEGT. Deletions cut 1 base from V and 4 bases from J, with 13 bases between. The CDR3 loop reads CASSEVSVIGTEAFF. The CDR3 DNA reads TGTGCCAGCAGTGAAGTAAGCGTAATCGGCACTGAAGCTTTCTTT.

This chain links TRBV27 with TRBJ2-5; 7 bases line up with TRBD1. CDR3 length: 15 amino acids. Per germline, CDR1 MNHEY and CDR2 SMNVEV (reference sequence). V was clipped by 0 bases and J by 1 base; unmatched bases: 2. The chain's CDR3 is CASSLSRDSQETQYF. CDR3 in DNA: TGTGCCAGCAGTTTATCGAGGGACAGCCAAGAGACCCAGTACTTC.

This rearrangement joins TRBV12-5 to TRBJ1-2, with D tentatively TRBD1 (6 bases). The V gene's germline CDR1 is LGHNT and CDR2 FRNRAP. CDR3 size: 15 residues. V lost 2 bases, J lost 7 bases, and 17 bases lay in between. The CDR3: CASGLQGKGLSGYTF. CDR3 bases: TGTGCTAGTGGTTTGCAGGGGAAAGGGCTCTCTGGCTACACCTTC. Drawing the rest from reference TRBV12-5 and TRBJ1-2, the complete variable domain is DARVTQTPRHKVTEMGQEVTMRCQPILGHNTVFWYRQTMMQGLELLAYFRNRAPLDDSGMPKDRFSAEMPDATLATLKIQPSEPRDSAVYFCASGLQGKGLSGYTFGSGTRLTVV.

This clone was observed a few times. This chain uses TRBV19 with TRBJ2-5, with 9 bases matching TRBD1. J lost 2 bases, V lost 8 bases, and 3 bases had no gene match. The CDR3 covers 13 residues. Germline CDR1 and CDR2: LNHDA and SQIVND (reference sequence). CDR3 residues: CASGGTGQETQYF. The CDR3 region has the DNA TGTGCCAGTGGCGGGACAGGGCAAGAGACCCAGTACTTC. The whole variable domain, remainder taken from reference TRBV19 and TRBJ2-5, is DGGITQSPKYLFRKEGQNVTLSCEQNLNHDAMYWYRQDPGQGLRLIYYSQIVNDFQKGDIAEGYSVSREKKESFPLTVTSAQKNPTAFYLCASGGTGQETQYFGPGTRLLVL.

The rearrangement uses TRBV10-3 and TRBJ1-2, with 7 bases lining up with TRBD1. CDR3 size: 14 residues. With V trimmed by 6 bases and J by 1 base, 5 bases remained unmatched. Looked up from germline, CDR1 is ENHRY and CDR2 is SYGVKD. The DNA for the CDR3 is TGTGCCATCAGCGGGACAGCGAATAACTATGGCTACACCTTC. Its translation: CAISGTANNYGYTF.

The V call is TRBV28, the J call TRBJ2-5, with D perhaps matching TRBD1 (6 bases). Germline CDR1 and CDR2: MDHEN and SYDVKM. V shed 5 bases and J shed 4 bases, with 17 bases lying between them. This CDR3 region has 15 residues. This CDR3 reads CASSHSTGYGETQYF. DNA for the CDR3: TGTGCCAGCAGTCACTCCACAGGGTATGGAGAGACCCAGTACTTC.

The chain links TRBV6-6 to TRBJ2-1, with a possible D match to TRBD1 (5 bases). This CDR3 has 15 residues. Germline loops: CDR1 MNHNY, CDR2 SVGAGI (reference sequence). The germline V and J ends were trimmed by 0 bases and 10 bases, with 16 bases remaining between them. The CDR3 reads CASSYSQKTAPEQFF. The CDR3 DNA follows: TGTGCCAGCAGTTACTCCCAGAAGACAGCGCCCGAGCAGTTCTTC.

The chain carries TRBV7-2 and TRBJ2-3, with D unclear. The CDR3 is made up of 12 amino acids. Trimming took off 7 bases at V and 4 bases at J, with 9 bases between the two ends. CDR1 is SGHTA and CDR2 is FQGNSA in the germline V gene. The DNA for the CDR3 is TGTGCCAGCATACGGCAGGCAGATACGCAGTATTTT. Translation gives CASIRQADTQYF.

The V call is TRBV5-1, the J call TRBJ2-5; 7 positions agree with TRBD1. This CDR3 is 16 amino acids long. The V and J ends lost 2 bases and 1 base, in that order; junction bases with no gene match: 8. Germline V gene data show CDR1 as SGHRS and CDR2 as YFSETQ. In nucleotides, the CDR3 is TGCGCCAGCAGCTTCACAGGGGTGGGGGCCCAAGAGACCCAGTACTTC. It specifies CASSFTGVGAQETQYF.

This sequence joins TRBV19 and TRBJ1-2; tentative D call: TRBD1 (5 bases). Trimming removed 3 bases at V and 2 bases at J, with 10 bases between. The CDR3 is 14 amino acids. Germline V lookup: CDR1 LNHDA, CDR2 SQIVND (reference sequence). CDR3 DNA: TGTGCCAGTAGTATGCAGGACAAAAACTATGGCTACACCTTC. Translation: CASSMQDKNYGYTF.

The chain uses TRBV5-4 and TRBJ1-2; a possible D gene is TRBD1 (6 bases). Germline-derived CDR1 and CDR2 are SGHNT and YYREEE (reference sequence). The V end was cut by 4 bases, the J end by 2 bases, with 12 bases between. The CDR3 is made up of 14 amino acids. The CDR3 DNA reads TGTGCCAGCAGCCTCAGGGGAACCAACTATGGCTACACCTTC. It translates to CASSLRGTNYGYTF.

The rearrangement joins TRBV7-3 to TRBJ1-2; the D gene is possibly TRBD1 (6 bases). Per germline, CDR1 SGHTA and CDR2 FQGTGA. The CDR3 totals 13 residues. The germline V and J ends were trimmed by 5 bases and 7 bases, with 14 bases remaining between them. The chain's CDR3 is CASSRDTRGGYTF. The CDR3 DNA is TGTGCCAGCAGCCGGGACACCAGGGGTGGCTACACCTTC. Complete variable domain (other parts from reference TRBV7-3 and TRBJ1-2): GAGVSQTPSNKVTEKGKYVELRCDPISGHTALYWYRQSLGQGPEFLIYFQGTGAADDSGLPNDRFFAVRPEGSVSTLKIQRTERGDSAVYLCASSRDTRGGYTFGSGTRLTVV.

CDR3 in DNA: TGTGCCAGTAGTCCGAGGGGACTAGGGGCTCCGGATACGCAGTATTTT. It is translated as CASSPRGLGAPDTQYF. This chain connects TRBV19 to TRBJ2-3; 8 bases are a match to TRBD2. Per germline, CDR1 LNHDA and CDR2 SQIVND (reference sequence). With 5 bases clipped from V and 6 bases from J, the junction kept 13 bases outside the gene matches. The CDR3 sequence is 16 residues long.

This chain uses TRBV14 with TRBJ2-3; 7 nucleotides match TRBD2. Germline CDR1 SGHDN, CDR2 FVKESK. The V segment lost 2 bases and the J segment 6 bases; nucleotides outside the gene matches: 5. CDR3 length: 14 amino acids. CDR3 residues: CASSQRTSGDTQYF. In nucleotides, the CDR3 is TGTGCCAGCAGCCAAAGGACTAGTGGGGATACGCAGTATTTT.